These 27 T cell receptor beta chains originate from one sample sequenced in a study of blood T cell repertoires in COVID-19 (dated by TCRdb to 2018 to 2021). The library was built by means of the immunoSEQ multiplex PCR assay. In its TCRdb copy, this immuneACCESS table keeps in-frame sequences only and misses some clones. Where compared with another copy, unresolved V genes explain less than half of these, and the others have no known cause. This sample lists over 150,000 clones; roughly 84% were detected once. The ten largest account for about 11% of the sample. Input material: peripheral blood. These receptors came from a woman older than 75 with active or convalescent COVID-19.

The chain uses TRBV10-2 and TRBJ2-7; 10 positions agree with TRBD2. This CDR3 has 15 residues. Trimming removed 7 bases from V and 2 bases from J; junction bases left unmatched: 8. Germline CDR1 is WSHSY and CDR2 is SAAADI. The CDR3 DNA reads TGCGCCAGCATTTTCATAGCGGGAGGACCCTACGAGCAGTACTTC. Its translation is CASIFIAGGPYEQYF.

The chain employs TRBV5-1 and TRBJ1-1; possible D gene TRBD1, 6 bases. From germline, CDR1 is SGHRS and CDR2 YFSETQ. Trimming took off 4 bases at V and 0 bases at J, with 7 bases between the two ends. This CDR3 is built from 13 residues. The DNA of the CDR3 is TGCGCCAGCAGCCAGGGGCTGAACACTGAAGCTTTCTTT. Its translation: CASSQGLNTEAFF.

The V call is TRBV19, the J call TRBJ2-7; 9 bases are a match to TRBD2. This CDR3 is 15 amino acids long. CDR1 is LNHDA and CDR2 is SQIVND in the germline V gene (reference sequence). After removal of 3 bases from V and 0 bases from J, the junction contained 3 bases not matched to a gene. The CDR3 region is CASSMRAGGSYEQYF. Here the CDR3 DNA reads TGTGCCAGTAGTATGCGAGCGGGAGGCTCCTACGAGCAGTACTTC. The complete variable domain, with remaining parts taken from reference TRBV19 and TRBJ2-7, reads DGGITQSPKYLFRKEGQNVTLSCEQNLNHDAMYWYRQDPGQGLRLIYYSQIVNDFQKGDIAEGYSVSREKKESFPLTVTSAQKNPTAFYLCASSMRAGGSYEQYFGPGTRLTVT.

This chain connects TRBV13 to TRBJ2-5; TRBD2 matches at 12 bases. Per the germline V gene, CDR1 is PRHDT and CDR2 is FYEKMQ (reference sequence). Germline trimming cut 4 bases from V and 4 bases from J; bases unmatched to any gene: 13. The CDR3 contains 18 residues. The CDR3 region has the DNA TGTGCCAGCAGCTACAGACTAGCGGGAGTCCGAGGGGGAGAGACCCAGTACTTC. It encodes CASSYRLAGVRGGETQYF.

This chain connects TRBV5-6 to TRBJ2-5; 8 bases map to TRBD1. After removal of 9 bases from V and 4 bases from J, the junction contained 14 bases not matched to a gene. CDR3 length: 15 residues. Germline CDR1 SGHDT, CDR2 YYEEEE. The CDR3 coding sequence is TGTGCCACCCACACCCGGACAGGGTTTGGAGAGACCCAGTACTTC. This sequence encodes CATHTRTGFGETQYF.

The CDR3 sequence: CASRQDGGGYGYTF. The CDR3 DNA is TGCGCCAGCAGACAAGACGGCGGGGGCTATGGCTACACCTTC. The chain carries TRBV10-2 and TRBJ1-2; tentative D call: TRBD1 (5 bases). Germline V gene data show CDR1 as WSHSY and CDR2 as SAAADI. V shed 6 bases and J shed 4 bases, with 15 bases lying between them. The CDR3 consists of 14 residues.

CDR3 bases: TGTGCCAGCAGTTACTCCGCCGGGGAGGTCTCCGGAAACACCATATATTTT. It yields the protein CASSYSAGEVSGNTIYF. This rearrangement joins TRBV6-2 or TRBV6-3 to TRBJ1-3; D remains unclear. The germline V gene has CDR1 MNHEY and CDR2 SVGEGT. This CDR3 is built from 17 residues. Trimming removed 0 bases at V and 4 bases at J, with 16 bases between.

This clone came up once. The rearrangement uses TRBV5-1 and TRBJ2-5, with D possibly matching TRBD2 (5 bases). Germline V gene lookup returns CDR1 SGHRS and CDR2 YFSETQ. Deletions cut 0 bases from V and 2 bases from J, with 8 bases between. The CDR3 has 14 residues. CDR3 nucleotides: TGCGCCAGCAGCTTGGCCGGGGAACAAGAGACCCAGTACTTC. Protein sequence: CASSLAGEQETQYF.

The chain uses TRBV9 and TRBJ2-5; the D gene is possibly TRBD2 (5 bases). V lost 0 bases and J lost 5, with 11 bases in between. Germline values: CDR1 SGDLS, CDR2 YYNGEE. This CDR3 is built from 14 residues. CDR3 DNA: TGTGCCAGCAGCGTAGGGGGTAGCGTCGAGACCCAGTACTTC. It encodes CASSVGGSVETQYF.

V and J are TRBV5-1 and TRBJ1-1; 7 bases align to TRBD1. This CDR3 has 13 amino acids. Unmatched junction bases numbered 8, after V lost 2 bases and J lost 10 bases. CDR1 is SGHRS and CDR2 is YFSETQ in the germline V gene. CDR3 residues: CASSFDRDGTAFF. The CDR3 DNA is TGCGCCAGCAGCTTCGACAGGGATGGTACAGCTTTCTTT. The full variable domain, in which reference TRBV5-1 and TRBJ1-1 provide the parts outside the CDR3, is KAGVTQTPRYLIKTRGQQVTLSCSPISGHRSVSWYQQTPGQGLQFLFEYFSETQRNKGNFPGRFSGRQFSNSRSEMNVSTLELGDSALYLCASSFDRDGTAFFGQGTRLTVV.

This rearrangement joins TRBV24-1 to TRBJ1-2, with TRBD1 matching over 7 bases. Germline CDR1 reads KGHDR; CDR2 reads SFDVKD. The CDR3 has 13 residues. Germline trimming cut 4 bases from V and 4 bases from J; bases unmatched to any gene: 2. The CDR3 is CATSDPGGYGYTF. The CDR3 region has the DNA TGTGCCACCAGTGACCCAGGGGGCTATGGCTACACCTTC.

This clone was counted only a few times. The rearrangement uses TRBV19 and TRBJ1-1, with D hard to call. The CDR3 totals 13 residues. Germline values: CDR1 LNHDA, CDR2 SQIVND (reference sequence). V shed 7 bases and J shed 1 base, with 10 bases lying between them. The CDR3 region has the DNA TGTGCCAGTACCATTGAGGGGAACACTGAAGCTTTCTTT. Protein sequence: CASTIEGNTEAFF.

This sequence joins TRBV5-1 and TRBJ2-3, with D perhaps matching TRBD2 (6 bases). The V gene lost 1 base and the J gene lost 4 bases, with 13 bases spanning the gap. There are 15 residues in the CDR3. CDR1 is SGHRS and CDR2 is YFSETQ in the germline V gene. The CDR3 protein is CASSLRTGGADTQYF. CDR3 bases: TGCGCCAGCAGCTTGCGGACCGGAGGGGCAGATACGCAGTATTTT.

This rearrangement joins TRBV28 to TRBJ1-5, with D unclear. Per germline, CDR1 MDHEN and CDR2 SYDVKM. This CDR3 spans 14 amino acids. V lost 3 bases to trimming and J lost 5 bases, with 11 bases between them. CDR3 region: CASSFRDFDQPQHF. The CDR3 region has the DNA TGTGCCAGCAGTTTCCGGGATTTCGATCAGCCCCAGCATTTT.

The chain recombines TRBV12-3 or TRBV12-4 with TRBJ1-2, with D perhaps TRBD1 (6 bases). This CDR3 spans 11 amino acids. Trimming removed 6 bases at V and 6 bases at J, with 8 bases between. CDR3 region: CASRWGHGYTF. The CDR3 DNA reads TGTGCCAGCAGGTGGGGGCATGGCTACACCTTC.

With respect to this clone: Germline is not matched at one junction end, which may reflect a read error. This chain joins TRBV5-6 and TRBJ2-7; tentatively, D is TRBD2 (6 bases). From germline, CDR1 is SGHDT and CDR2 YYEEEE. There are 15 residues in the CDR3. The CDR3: CASNLGLADSYEQYF. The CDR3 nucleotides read TGTGCCAGCAACTTGGGCTTAGCGGACTCCTACGAGCAGTACTTC.

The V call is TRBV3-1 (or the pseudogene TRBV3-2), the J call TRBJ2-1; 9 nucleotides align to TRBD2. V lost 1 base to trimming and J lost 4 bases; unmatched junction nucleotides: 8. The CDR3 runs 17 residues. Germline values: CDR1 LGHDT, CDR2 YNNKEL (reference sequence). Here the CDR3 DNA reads TGTGCCAGCAGCCAAGTTATTCAGAGCGGGAGGTACAATGAGCAGTTCTTC. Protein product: CASSQVIQSGRYNEQFF.

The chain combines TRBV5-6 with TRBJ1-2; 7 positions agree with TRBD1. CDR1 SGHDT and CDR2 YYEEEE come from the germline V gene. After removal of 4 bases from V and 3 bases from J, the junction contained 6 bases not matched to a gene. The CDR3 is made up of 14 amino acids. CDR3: CASSLKDRYYGYTF. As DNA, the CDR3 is TGTGCCAGCAGCCTTAAGGACAGGTACTATGGCTACACCTTC.

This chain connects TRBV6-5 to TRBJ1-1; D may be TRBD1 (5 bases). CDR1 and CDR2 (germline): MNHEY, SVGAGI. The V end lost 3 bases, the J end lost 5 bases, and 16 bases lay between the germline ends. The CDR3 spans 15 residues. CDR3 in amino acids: CASSYPGGGRTEAFF. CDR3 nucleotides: TGTGCCAGCAGTTATCCCGGCGGGGGTCGGACTGAAGCTTTCTTT.

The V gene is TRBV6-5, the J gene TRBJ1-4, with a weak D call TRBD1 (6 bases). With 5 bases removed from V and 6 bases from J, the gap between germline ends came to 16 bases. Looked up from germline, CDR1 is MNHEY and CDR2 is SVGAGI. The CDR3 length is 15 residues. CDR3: CASSRQQDRDEKLFF. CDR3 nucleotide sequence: TGTGCCAGCAGTAGACAACAGGACAGAGATGAAAAACTGTTTTTT.

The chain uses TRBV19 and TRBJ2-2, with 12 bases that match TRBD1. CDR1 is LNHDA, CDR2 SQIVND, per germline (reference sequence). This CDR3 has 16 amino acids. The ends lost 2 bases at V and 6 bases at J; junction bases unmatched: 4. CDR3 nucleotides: TGTGCCAGTAGTATACGGGACAGGGGGCGCCCCGGGGAGCTGTTTTTT. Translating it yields CASSIRDRGRPGELFF. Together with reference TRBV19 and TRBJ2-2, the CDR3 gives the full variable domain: DGGITQSPKYLFRKEGQNVTLSCEQNLNHDAMYWYRQDPGQGLRLIYYSQIVNDFQKGDIAEGYSVSREKKESFPLTVTSAQKNPTAFYLCASSIRDRGRPGELFFGEGSRLTVL.

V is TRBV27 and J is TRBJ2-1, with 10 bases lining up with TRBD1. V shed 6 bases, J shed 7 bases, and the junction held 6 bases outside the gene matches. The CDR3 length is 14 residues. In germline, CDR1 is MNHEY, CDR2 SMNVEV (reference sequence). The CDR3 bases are TGTGCCAGCAGACCTAAGGGACAGGGGAATGAGCAGTTCTTC. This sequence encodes CASRPKGQGNEQFF.

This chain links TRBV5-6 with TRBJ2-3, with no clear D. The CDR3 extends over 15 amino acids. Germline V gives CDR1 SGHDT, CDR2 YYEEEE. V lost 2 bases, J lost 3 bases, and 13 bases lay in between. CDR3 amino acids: CASSLLQAATDTQYF. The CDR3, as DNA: TGTGCCAGCAGCTTACTCCAGGCCGCGACAGATACGCAGTATTTT.

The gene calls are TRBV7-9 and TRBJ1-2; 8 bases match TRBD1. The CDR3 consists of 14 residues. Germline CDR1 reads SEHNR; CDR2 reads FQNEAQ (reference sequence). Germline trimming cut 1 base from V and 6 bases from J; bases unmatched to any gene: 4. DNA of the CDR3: TGTGCCAGCAGCTTAGTCCAGGGGGCACATGGCTACACCTTC. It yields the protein CASSLVQGAHGYTF.

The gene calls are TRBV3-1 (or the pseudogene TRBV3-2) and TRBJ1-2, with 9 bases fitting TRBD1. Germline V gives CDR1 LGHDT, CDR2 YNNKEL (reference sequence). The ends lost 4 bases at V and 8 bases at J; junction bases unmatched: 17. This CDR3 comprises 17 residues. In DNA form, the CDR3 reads TGTGCCAGCAGCCGGAATGGACAGGGGAATTTCCTACGGGGCTACACCTTC. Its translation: CASSRNGQGNFLRGYTF.

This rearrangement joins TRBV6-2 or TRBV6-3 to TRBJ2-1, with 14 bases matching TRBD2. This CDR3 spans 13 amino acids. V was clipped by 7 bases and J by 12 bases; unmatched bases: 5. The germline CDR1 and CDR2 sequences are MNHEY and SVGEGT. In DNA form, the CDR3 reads TGTGCCAGCACCCCGACTAGCGGGAGGGGGCAGTTCTTC. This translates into CASTPTSGRGQFF.

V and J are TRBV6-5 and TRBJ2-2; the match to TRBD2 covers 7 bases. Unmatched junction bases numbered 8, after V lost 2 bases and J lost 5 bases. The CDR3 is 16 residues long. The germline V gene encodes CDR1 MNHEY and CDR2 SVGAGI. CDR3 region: CASSYDLGGITGELFF. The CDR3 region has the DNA TGTGCCAGCAGTTACGATCTGGGAGGGATTACCGGGGAGCTGTTTTTT.